The 12 T cell receptor beta chains given below trace back to one sample, sequenced in a study of CD8 T cells in ankylosing spondylitis. Study-wide results and limits: Seemingly characteristic of ankylosing spondylitis blood was a TCR beta motif consisting of about 8 highly homologous variants.

TCRdb re-derived calls from the 5' RACE reads in MiXCR, one entry per CDR3 protein. The repertoire holds hundreds of thousands of distinct CDR3 sequences, with about 13% as singletons. For these receptors, no antigen is known. The sequencing input was blood, either unsorted or a sorted T cell fraction (not recorded which). The receptors derive from a male donor with ankylosing spondylitis.

The CDR3 nucleotides are TGTGCCAGCAGCCAAGCGGGCCGGGTTGGAACTGAAGCTTTCTTT. Encoded protein: CASSQAGRVGTEAFF. The chain couples TRBV13 to TRBJ1-1; D is unresolved. V was shortened by 5 bases and J by 5 bases, with 18 bases between the two germline ends. From germline, CDR1 is PRHDT and CDR2 FYEKMQ (reference sequence). This CDR3 is built from 15 residues.

This clonotype was observed at least ten times. The chain carries TRBV2 and TRBJ1-1; D call uncertain. V was pared by 7 bases and J by 3 bases, with 9 bases between. This CDR3 comprises 12 residues. Germline CDR1 is SNHLY and CDR2 is FYNNEI. The CDR3, as DNA: TGTGCCAGCATTCTAATGTACACTGAAGCTTTCTTT. Amino acid sequence: CASILMYTEAFF. The full variable domain, rest sourced from reference TRBV2 and TRBJ1-1, is EPEVTQTPSHQVTQMGQEVILRCVPISNHLYFYWYRQILGQKVEFLVSFYNNEISEKSEIFDDQFSVERPDGSNFTLKIRSTKLEDSAMYFCASILMYTEAFFGQGTRLTVV.

This clonotype showed up many times. The chain couples TRBV10-3 to TRBJ2-1; D ambiguous. The CDR3 is 13 residues long. Germline assignment: CDR1 ENHRY and CDR2 SYGVKD. Trimming shortened V by 8 bases and J by 3 bases, and 11 bases separated the two germline ends. In DNA, the CDR3 is TGTGCCATCCAAGAGGACGGCTACAATGAGCAGTTCTTC. It codes for CAIQEDGYNEQFF.

DNA for the CDR3: TGTGCCAGCAGTTACAGGGCGTATGATCAGCCCCAGCATTTT. This translates into CASSYRAYDQPQHF. The chain employs TRBV6-5 and TRBJ1-5; no reliable D call. The CDR3 totals 14 residues. Trimming removed 2 bases from V and 5 bases from J, with 10 bases in between. The V gene's germline CDR1 is MNHEY and CDR2 SVGAGI.

This clonotype has only a few counts. This chain's CDR3 is CAWSVDRGDTNYGYTF. DNA of the CDR3: TGTGCCTGGAGTGTTGATAGGGGAGATACTAACTATGGCTACACCTTC. The gene calls are TRBV30 and TRBJ1-2, with D maybe TRBD1 (5 bases). The CDR3 contains 16 residues. The ends were cut back, 0 bases at V and 0 bases at J, with 14 bases in the middle. Looked up from germline, CDR1 is GTSNPN and CDR2 is SVGIG (reference sequence).

The chain is built from TRBV20-1 and TRBJ2-4; D assignment may be TRBD1 or TRBD2 (6 bases each). V lost 6 bases and J 1 base, leaving 25 bases between the germline ends. CDR3 size: 18 residues. The V gene's germline CDR1 is DFQATT and CDR2 SNEGSKA (reference sequence). The DNA of the CDR3 is TGCAGTGCACAGCAGGGACCGGGGGCAGAGGCGGCCAAAAACATTCAGTACTTC. This translates into CSAQQGPGAEAAKNIQYF.

This chain uses TRBV10-1 with TRBJ1-2, with D unclear. CDR3 size: 14 residues. Germline lookup yields CDR1 WNHNN and CDR2 SYGVQD (reference sequence). Trimming shortened V by 0 bases and J by 5 bases, and 10 bases separated the two germline ends. DNA of the CDR3: TGCGCCAGCAGTGAGTCAGACCTGGGGTATGGCTACACCTTC. Residues: CASSESDLGYGYTF.

Only a few counts were recorded for this clonotype. The chain employs TRBV7-9 and TRBJ2-1; tentatively, D is TRBD2 (6 bases). Germline V gene sequence: CDR1 SEHNR, CDR2 FQNEAQ (reference sequence). The CDR3 spans 15 residues. Between the trimmed V and J ends, which lost 1 base and 4 bases, there was a span of 11 bases. The CDR3 DNA sequence: TGTGCCAGCAGCTTAGACCCAGCGGGTTACAATGAGCAGTTCTTC. Its translation is CASSLDPAGYNEQFF.

The sample holds a few counts of this clonotype. The chain is built from TRBV20-1 and TRBJ2-1; TRBD2 is a possible D gene (6 bases). V was cut by 6 bases and J by 12 bases, with 21 bases left in between. CDR1 is DFQATT and CDR2 is SNEGSKA in the germline V gene (reference sequence). The CDR3 covers 13 residues. CDR3 in amino acids: CSAPGTPRFGQFF. CDR3 nucleotides: TGCAGTGCCCCCGGGACTCCACGATTTGGGCAGTTCTTC.

This clonotype was seen only a few times. This chain uses TRBV27 with TRBJ2-1, with TRBD2 matching 14 bases. V shed 5 bases and J 8 bases; nucleotides not matched to a gene: 8. The CDR3 length is 16 residues. The germline V gene encodes CDR1 MNHEY and CDR2 SMNVEV (reference sequence). This CDR3 reads CASSRLTSGRAHEQFF. As DNA, the CDR3 is TGTGCCAGCAGTCGGTTGACTAGCGGGAGGGCCCATGAGCAGTTCTTC.

This chain links TRBV12-3 or TRBV12-4 with TRBJ2-1; maybe TRBD2 (5 bases). The V and J ends lost 6 bases and 1 base respectively, with 13 bases between them. The CDR3 consists of 15 residues. CDR3 in amino acids: CASSPYPGSYNEQFF. CDR3 coding DNA: TGTGCCAGCAGCCCCTATCCGGGGTCCTACAATGAGCAGTTCTTC.

This clonotype was detected ten times or more. This chain uses TRBV11-2 with TRBJ2-1, with 10 positions matching TRBD2. The length of the CDR3 is 18 residues. V trimming: 1 base; J trimming: 3 bases; junction bases outside the gene matches: 9. The germline CDR1 and CDR2 sequences are SGHAT and FQNNGV. CDR3: CASSLVTWLAGVYNEQFF. In DNA form, the CDR3 reads TGTGCCAGCAGCTTAGTTACTTGGCTAGCGGGAGTCTACAATGAGCAGTTCTTC.